The clone carrying this T cell receptor (beta chain) came up a few times. Its antigen is as yet unknown. These data are taken from a study of response to subunit inactivated influenza vaccine. Germline V lookup: CDR1 SNHLY, CDR2 FYNNEI. The CDR3 consists of 16 residues. V shed 5 bases, J shed 4 bases, and the junction held 9 bases outside the gene matches. TCRdb fed the RT-PCR reads into MiXCR, producing one record per CDR3 protein. The top ten hold around a tenth of the sample, which has roughly 650,000 distinct CDR3 sequences, about 15% seen once. Study-level points and caveats: That few new T cells are recruited by each seasonal influenza vaccination was the authors' suggestion.

Sequencing used PBMCs from blood, obtained 11 to 12 days after vaccination. The J gene is TRBJ2-1, the V gene TRBV2; 9 positions match TRBD2. This TCR came from a man aged 50 to 59 who received an inactivated influenza vaccine. The CDR3 sequence is CASSRPGLALYNEQFF. CDR3 in DNA: TGTGCCAGCAGTCGACCGGGACTAGCCCTTTACAATGAGCAGTTCTTC.